This section outlines one T cell receptor (beta chain) sequence together with its context. The antigen remains unidentified. Here immunoSEQ multiplex PCR was the method, and the copy in TCRdb shows in-frame clones only, minus some. The top ten hold about 9% of the sample, which has approximately 160,000 clones, around 84% seen once. These data originate in a study of PD-1 blockade in classical Hodgkin lymphoma. Study background: Intravenous nivolumab at 3 mg/kg was given to patients every 2 weeks.

V lost 2 bases, J lost 4 bases, and 5 bases lay in between. Germline values: CDR1 MNHEY, CDR2 SVGAGI. The CDR3 runs 12 residues. Study-wide points: It was reported that newly diagnosed patients had less baseline TCR diversity than healthy donors. TCR diversity rose significantly by C4D1 in CD4+ but not CD8+ cells. Partial responders and progressors had significantly lower baseline TCR diversity.

Brentuximab vedotin exposure varied, and every patient relapsed after autologous stem cell transplantation. The sequence was obtained from a human donor with classical Hodgkin lymphoma. The sequences come from peripheral blood mononuclear cells (PBMCs), collected before the second cycle of nivolumab. The V gene is TRBV6-5, the J gene TRBJ2-5; unclear D gene. The CDR3 here is CASSYQRETQYF. The CDR3 DNA reads TGTGCCAGCAGTTACCAGCGAGAGACCCAGTACTTC.